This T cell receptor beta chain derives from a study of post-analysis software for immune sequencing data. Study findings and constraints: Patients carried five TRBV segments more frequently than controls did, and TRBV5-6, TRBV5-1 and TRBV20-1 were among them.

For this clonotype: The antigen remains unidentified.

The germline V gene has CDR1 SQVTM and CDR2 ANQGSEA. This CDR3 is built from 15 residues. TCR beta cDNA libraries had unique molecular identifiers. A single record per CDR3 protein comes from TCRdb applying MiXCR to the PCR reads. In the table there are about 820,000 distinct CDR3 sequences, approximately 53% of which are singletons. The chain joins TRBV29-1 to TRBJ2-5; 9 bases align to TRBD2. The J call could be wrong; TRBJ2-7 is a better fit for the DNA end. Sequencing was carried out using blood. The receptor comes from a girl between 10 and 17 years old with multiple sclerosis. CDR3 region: CSVGGREGRLYEQYF. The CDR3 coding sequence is TGCAGCGTTGGGGGGCGGGAGGGCCGTTTATACGAGCAGTACTTC.